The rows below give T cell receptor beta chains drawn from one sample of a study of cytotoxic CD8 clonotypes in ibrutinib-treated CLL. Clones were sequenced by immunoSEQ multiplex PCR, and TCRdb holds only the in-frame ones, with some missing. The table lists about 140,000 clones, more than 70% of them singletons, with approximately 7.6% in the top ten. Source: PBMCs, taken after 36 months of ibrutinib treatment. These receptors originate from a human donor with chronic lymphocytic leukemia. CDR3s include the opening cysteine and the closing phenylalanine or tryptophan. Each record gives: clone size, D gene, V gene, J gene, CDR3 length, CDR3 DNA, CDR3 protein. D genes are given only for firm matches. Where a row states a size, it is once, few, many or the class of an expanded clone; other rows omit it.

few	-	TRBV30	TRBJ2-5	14	TGTGCCTGGAGTCAAAACACTGCGGGGGAGACCCAGTACTTC	CAWSQNTAGETQYF
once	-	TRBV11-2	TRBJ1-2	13	TGTGCCAGCAGCACCCCCGGGGGGGATGGCTACACCTTC	CASSTPGGDGYTF
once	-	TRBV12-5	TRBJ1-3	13	TGTGCTAGTGGTCCCACAATTGGAAACACCATATATTTT	CASGPTIGNTIYF
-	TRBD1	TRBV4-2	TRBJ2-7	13	TGTGCCAGCAGAGAGACAGGGTCGGAGGAGCAGTACTTC	CASRETGSEEQYF
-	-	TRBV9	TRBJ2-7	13	TGTGCCAGCAGCGGCCGGGGAGGACGCGAGCAGTACTTC	CASSGRGGREQYF
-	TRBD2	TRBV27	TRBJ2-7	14	TGTGCCAGCAGACTAGCGGGGGGGAACTACGAGCAGTACTTC	CASRLAGGNYEQYF
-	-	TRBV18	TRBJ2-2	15	TGTGCCAGCTCACGAGAGCCAGTGAACACCGGGGAGCTGTTTTTT	CASSREPVNTGELFF
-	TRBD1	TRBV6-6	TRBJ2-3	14	TGTGCCAGCAGCTCGACAGGGCCCACAGATACGCAGTATTTT	CASSSTGPTDTQYF
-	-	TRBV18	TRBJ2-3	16	TGTGCCAGCTCACCCAGGCGATTACAGAGCACAGATACGCAGTATTTT	CASSPRRLQSTDTQYF
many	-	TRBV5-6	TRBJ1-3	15	TGTGCCAGCAGCGACCAACTTTCCTCTGGAAACACCATATATTTT	CASSDQLSSGNTIYF
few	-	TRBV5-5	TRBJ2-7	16	TGTGCCAGCAGCTTGGCAGCTAGGGACCGTCTTCGAGAGCAGTACTTC	CASSLAARDRLREQYF
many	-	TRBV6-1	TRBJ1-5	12	TGTGCCAGCAGTGAAGGGGACCAGCCCCAGCATTTT	CASSEGDQPQHF
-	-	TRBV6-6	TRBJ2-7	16	TGTGCCAGCAGTTACTCTTATCAGGGTCATACCTACGAGCAGTACTTC	CASSYSYQGHTYEQYF
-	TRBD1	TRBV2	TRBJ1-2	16	TGTGCCAGCAGGCTGACAGGGATGTCGTCTAACTATGGCTACACCTTC	CASRLTGMSSNYGYTF
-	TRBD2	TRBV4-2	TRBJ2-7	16	TGTGCCAGCAGCCAAGATCTGGGGGGAGGGCGACACGAGCAGTACTTC	CASSQDLGGGRHEQYF
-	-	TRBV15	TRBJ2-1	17	TGTGCCACCAGCAGAGAATTAGCCCATGGGTCTTCCAATGAGCAGTTCTTC	CATSRELAHGSSNEQFF
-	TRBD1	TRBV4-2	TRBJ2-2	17	TGTGCCAGCAGCCAAGATAGACAGGGGGCGCTTCCTGGGGAGCTGTTTTTT	CASSQDRQGALPGELFF
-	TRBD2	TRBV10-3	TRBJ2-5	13	TGTGCCCATTCGGGGGGGCGGGAAGAGACCCAGTACTTC	CAHSGGREETQYF
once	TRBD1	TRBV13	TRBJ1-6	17	TGTGCCAGCAGCTTAGCCCCCCCGACAGGGAAGGTCTCACCCCTCCACTTT	CASSLAPPTGKVSPLHF
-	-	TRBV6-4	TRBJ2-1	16	TGTGCCAGCAGTGACTCCCCTGGGGCCAGCCCCCGTGAGCAGTTCTTC	CASSDSPGASPREQFF
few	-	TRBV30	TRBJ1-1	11	TGTGCCTGGAGTGTACTGGGTGAAGCTTTCTTT	CAWSVLGEAFF
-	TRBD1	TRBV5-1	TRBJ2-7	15	TGCGCCAGCAGCCTACGGGACAGGGCTACCTACGAGCAGTACTTC	CASSLRDRATYEQYF
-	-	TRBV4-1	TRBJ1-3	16	TGCGCCAGCAGCCAAGAACAGTCCCTCCCTGGAAACACCATATATTTT	CASSQEQSLPGNTIYF
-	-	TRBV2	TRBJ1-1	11	TGTGCCAGCAGTGATAGGACTGAAGCTTTCTTT	CASSDRTEAFF
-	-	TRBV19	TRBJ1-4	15	TGTGCCAGTAGCCAGGTCTCGGCAGGCGGAGAAAAACTGTTTTTT	CASSQVSAGGEKLFF
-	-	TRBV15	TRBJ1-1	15	TGTGCCACCAGCAGAGAGACAGTTTTAAGCACTGAAGCTTTCTTT	CATSRETVLSTEAFF
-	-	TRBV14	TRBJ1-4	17	TGTGCCAGCAGCCAAAGACCCGCAAACAGGGTTTATGAAAAACTGTTTTTT	CASSQRPANRVYEKLFF
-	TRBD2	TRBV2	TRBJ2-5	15	TGTGCCAGCAGTGCTTCTAGCGGGGGACCTGAGACCCAGTACTTC	CASSASSGGPETQYF
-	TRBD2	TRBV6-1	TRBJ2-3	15	TGTGCCAGCAGTCCGGGACTATACTTCACAGATACGCAGTATTTT	CASSPGLYFTDTQYF
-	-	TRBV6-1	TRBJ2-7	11	TGTGCCAGCAGGTCGGGATACGAGCAGTACTTC	CASRSGYEQYF
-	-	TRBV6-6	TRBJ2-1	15	TGTGCCAGCAGTACGGGGACCCTTCGGGCGGATGAGCAGTTCTTC	CASSTGTLRADEQFF
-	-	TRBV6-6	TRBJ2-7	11	TGTGCCAGCAGTTACGACAACGAGCAGTACTTC	CASSYDNEQYF
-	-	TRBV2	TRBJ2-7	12	TGTGCCACCGGAATGCAGGGGTGGGAGCAGTACTTC	CATGMQGWEQYF
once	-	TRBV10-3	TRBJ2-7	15	TGTGCCACAACCCCGCTGCGGCAGGGGACCTACGAGCAGTACTTC	CATTPLRQGTYEQYF
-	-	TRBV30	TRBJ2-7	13	TGTGCCTGGAGTGTCGGGTCGACGGGGGAGCAGTACTTC	CAWSVGSTGEQYF
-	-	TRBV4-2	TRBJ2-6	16	TGTGCCAGCAGCCAGACCCCAGGACTTGGGGCCAACGTCCTGACTTTC	CASSQTPGLGANVLTF
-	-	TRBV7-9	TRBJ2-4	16	TGTGCCAGCAGCTTAAGTCAACCCCTAGCCAAAAACATTCAGTACTTC	CASSLSQPLAKNIQYF
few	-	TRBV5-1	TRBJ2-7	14	TGCGCCAGCAGCCCACAACGGACTGACTACGAGCAGTACTTC	CASSPQRTDYEQYF
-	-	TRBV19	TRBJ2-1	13	TGTGCCAGTAGTCTTGGCGTTGACAATGAGCAGTTCTTC	CASSLGVDNEQFF
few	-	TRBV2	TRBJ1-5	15	TGTGCCAGCAGTGAACTCTCAGGGGACAATCAGCCCCAGCATTTT	CASSELSGDNQPQHF
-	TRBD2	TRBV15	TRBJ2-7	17	TGTGCCACCAGCAGAGATCTTGGGCGGGAGGTAGCCTACGAGCAGTACTTC	CATSRDLGREVAYEQYF
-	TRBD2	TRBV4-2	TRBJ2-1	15	TGTGCCAGCAGCCCCGGACTAGTCTTGGACAATGAGCAGTTCTTC	CASSPGLVLDNEQFF
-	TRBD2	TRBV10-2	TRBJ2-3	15	TGCGCCAGTCGGGGACTAGCGGGGATCACAGATACGCAGTATTTT	CASRGLAGITDTQYF
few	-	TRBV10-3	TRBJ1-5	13	TGTGCCATCAGTGAGTTCCAAGGACAGCCCCAGCATTTT	CAISEFQGQPQHF
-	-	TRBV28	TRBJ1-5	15	TGTGCCAGCAGTCCCCCGAGTCTTAGCAATCAGCCCCAGCATTTT	CASSPPSLSNQPQHF
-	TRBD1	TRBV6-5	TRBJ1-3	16	TGTGCCAGCAGTTACTCGGGGGGACAGGGGGGAAACACCATATATTTT	CASSYSGGQGGNTIYF
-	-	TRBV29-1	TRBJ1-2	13	TGCAGCGTTGAAAGGGAAGCTATCTATGGCTACACCTTC	CSVEREAIYGYTF
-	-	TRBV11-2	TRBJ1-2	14	TGTGCCAGCAGCTTAGATGTGGGCGTCTATGGCTACACCTTC	CASSLDVGVYGYTF
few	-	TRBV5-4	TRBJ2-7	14	TGTGCCAGCAGCTTGGCCGGGGGTCCCTACGAGCAGTACTTC	CASSLAGGPYEQYF
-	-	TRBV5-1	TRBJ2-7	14	TGCGCCAGCAGCTCCCTTGAGGGGAGCTACGAGCAGTACTTC	CASSSLEGSYEQYF